Listed below are T cell receptor beta chains from one sample, sequenced in a study of blood T cell repertoires in COVID-19. Measured with immunoSEQ multiplex PCR; TCRdb has only the in-frame clones, and not every one. The sample has 100,000 to 150,000 clones; 85% are singletons. The sample comprised peripheral blood. The source is a man older than 75 with active or convalescent COVID-19. The CDR3 runs from the conserved cysteine through the conserved F or W. D genes are given only for firm matches. Expanded clones get a size class; other rows say once, few or many, or leave the size out.

abundance | j_gene | d_gene | v_gene | CDR3aa | CDR3nt
once | TRBJ1-5 | - | TRBV6-2/TRBV6-3 | CASSAGSGGNQPQHF | TGTGCCAGCAGTGCCGGTTCAGGGGGCAATCAGCCCCAGCATTTT
- | TRBJ1-2 | - | TRBV3-1/TRBV3-2 | CASSQDPAREGYTF | TGTGCCAGCAGCCAAGACCCAGCCAGGGAAGGCTACACCTTC
few | TRBJ2-7 | - | TRBV6-1 | CASSEIAALREQYF | TGTGCCAGCAGTGAAATAGCGGCCCTGCGCGAGCAGTACTTC
- | TRBJ2-7 | - | TRBV2 | CASTAQSGYEQYF | TGTGCCAGCACGGCTCAATCAGGCTACGAGCAGTACTTC
- | TRBJ2-1 | - | TRBV5-6 | CASSFWSSPSYNEQFF | TGTGCCAGCAGCTTCTGGTCCAGTCCCTCCTACAATGAGCAGTTCTTC
once | TRBJ1-6 | - | TRBV14 | CASRQTHRSSSYNSPLHF | TGTGCCAGCAGGCAGACCCACCGTAGCAGCTCCTATAATTCACCCCTCCACTTT
- | TRBJ1-2 | - | TRBV9 | CASSVSSGLGGYTF | TGTGCCAGCAGCGTAAGTTCGGGACTCGGGGGCTACACCTTC
- | TRBJ2-5 | TRBD2 | TRBV5-1 | CASSSGGPSTQYF | TGCGCCAGCAGCTCGGGAGGGCCTTCGACCCAGTACTTC
- | TRBJ2-7 | TRBD1 | TRBV5-4 | CASSLTGGAYEQYF | TGTGCCAGCAGCTTAACAGGGGGAGCCTACGAGCAGTACTTC
- | TRBJ2-7 | TRBD1 | TRBV5-4 | CASSPGQGVYEQYF | TGTGCCAGCAGCCCGGGACAGGGAGTTTACGAGCAGTACTTC
- | TRBJ1-2 | - | TRBV2 | CASSVKGTGGYTF | TGTGCCAGCAGTGTCAAGGGAACGGGGGGCTACACCTTC
- | TRBJ2-2 | TRBD1 | TRBV25-1 | CASSVPGGNTGELFF | TGTGCCAGCAGTGTGCCAGGGGGTAACACCGGGGAGCTGTTTTTT
- | TRBJ2-1 | TRBD1 | TRBV6-6 | CASTPDRESLNEQFF | TGTGCCAGCACCCCGGACAGGGAGAGCCTTAATGAGCAGTTCTTC
- | TRBJ1-1 | - | TRBV5-6 | CASSPRRATEAFF | TGTGCCAGCAGCCCCAGGCGGGCCACTGAAGCTTTCTTT
- | TRBJ2-7 | TRBD1 | TRBV30 | CAWTTRRTGYEQYF | TGTGCCTGGACTACTCGGAGGACAGGTTACGAGCAGTACTTC
once | TRBJ2-4 | - | TRBV3-1/TRBV3-2 | CASSQALGRIQYF | TGTGCCAGCAGCCAAGCACTGGGGCGCATTCAGTACTTC
few | TRBJ2-3 | TRBD2 | TRBV19 | CASSIMTSRDTQYF | TGTGCCAGTAGTATCATGACTAGCCGCGATACGCAGTATTTT
- | TRBJ1-3 | TRBD1 | TRBV7-6 | CASSQGAGPSSGNTIYF | TGTGCCAGCAGCCAGGGGGCAGGGCCGAGCTCTGGAAACACCATATATTTT
few | TRBJ2-7 | TRBD2 | TRBV7-2 | CASSSRTSVTYEQYF | TGTGCCAGCAGCTCCCGGACTAGCGTGACCTACGAGCAGTACTTC
- | TRBJ2-7 | TRBD2 | TRBV2 | CASSGTSVEQYF | TGTGCCAGCAGTGGGACTAGCGTCGAGCAGTACTTC
- | TRBJ1-1 | TRBD1 | TRBV29-1 | CSVGQGALGTEAFF | TGCAGCGTTGGACAGGGGGCCCTTGGCACTGAAGCTTTCTTT
- | TRBJ2-3 | - | TRBV5-1 | CASSVSSTDTQYF | TGCGCCAGCAGCGTCTCTAGCACAGATACGCAGTATTTT
- | TRBJ1-5 | - | TRBV19 | CASSPQGTQPQHF | TGTGCCAGTAGTCCTCAGGGAACTCAGCCCCAGCATTTT
- | TRBJ2-7 | - | TRBV4-1 | CASSQDRSLEQYF | TGCGCCAGCAGCCAAGATAGGAGTCTCGAGCAGTACTTC
many | TRBJ1-2 | - | TRBV7-2 | CASSLEPVNGYTF | TGTGCCAGCAGCTTAGAACCAGTAAATGGCTACACCTTC
- | TRBJ2-1 | TRBD2 | TRBV3-1/TRBV3-2 | CASSQLPPGLRYNEQFF | TGTGCCAGCAGCCAACTTCCCCCGGGACTACGGTACAATGAGCAGTTCTTC
- | TRBJ2-7 | - | TRBV7-9 | CASSPPRDRYEQYF | TGTGCCAGCAGCCCCCCCAGGGATCGCTACGAGCAGTACTTC
- | TRBJ2-1 | TRBD1 | TRBV25-1 | CASSGTGRNYNEQFF | TGTGCCAGCAGTGGGACAGGGCGAAACTACAATGAGCAGTTCTTC
many | TRBJ1-2 | - | TRBV27 | CASSSRSGRTTFGAYGYTF | TGTGCCAGCAGCTCACGTTCGGGAAGAACAACCTTCGGCGCCTATGGCTACACCTTC
- | TRBJ2-1 | TRBD1 | TRBV19 | CASSLPGQGVNEQFF | TGTGCCAGTAGTCTTCCGGGACAGGGGGTCAATGAGCAGTTCTTC
- | TRBJ1-4 | - | TRBV18 | CASSPHTSTNEKLFF | TGTGCCAGCTCTCCACACACCTCAACTAATGAAAAACTGTTTTTT
- | TRBJ2-3 | TRBD2 | TRBV5-4 | CASSFGTSGGLSTDTQYF | TGTGCCAGCAGCTTCGGGACTAGCGGGGGCTTATCCACAGATACGCAGTATTTT
- | TRBJ2-5 | TRBD1 | TRBV5-1 | CASSQGVGETQYF | TGCGCCAGCAGTCAGGGGGTGGGAGAGACCCAGTACTTC
- | TRBJ2-7 | TRBD2 | TRBV7-2 | CASSLRASGGAYEQYF | TGTGCCAGCAGCTTAAGGGCTAGCGGGGGGGCCTACGAGCAGTACTTC
- | TRBJ2-5 | - | TRBV27 | CASSLAGALEETQYF | TGTGCCAGCAGTTTAGCAGGGGCGCTGGAAGAGACCCAGTACTTC
- | TRBJ1-1 | - | TRBV6-5 | CASTPAQGTEAFF | TGTGCCAGCACCCCGGCCCAGGGAACTGAAGCTTTCTTT
- | TRBJ2-1 | - | TRBV6-1 | CASSEFDRRPYNEQFF | TGTGCCAGCAGTGAATTCGACAGGAGACCCTACAATGAGCAGTTCTTC
- | TRBJ2-2 | - | TRBV6-5 | CASSYSVAGELFF | TGTGCCAGCAGTTATTCGGTGGCCGGGGAGCTGTTTTTT
- | TRBJ2-2 | TRBD2 | TRBV5-1 | CASRRGLAGDTGELFF | TGCGCCAGCAGACGAGGACTAGCGGGAGATACCGGGGAGCTGTTTTTT
few | TRBJ2-5 | - | TRBV5-4 | CASSLEGPGETQYF | TGTGCCAGCAGCTTGGAGGGCCCGGGGGAGACCCAGTACTTC
- | TRBJ1-1 | - | TRBV11-1 | CASSLATTEVPEAFF | TGTGCCAGCAGCTTAGCGACGACGGAGGTCCCTGAAGCTTTCTTT
- | TRBJ2-7 | - | TRBV9 | CASSVSGSYEQYF | TGTGCCAGCAGCGTTTCGGGGTCCTACGAGCAGTACTTC
- | TRBJ2-3 | - | TRBV4-3 | CASSQEGGGPSTDTQYF | TGCGCCAGCAGCCAAGAAGGAGGGGGCCCGAGCACAGATACGCAGTATTTT
once | TRBJ1-2 | TRBD1 | TRBV24-1 | CATSDPGQGHGYTF | TGTGCCACCAGTGACCCGGGACAGGGTCATGGCTACACCTTC
- | TRBJ1-1 | - | TRBV7-8 | CASSPPGRSVTEAFF | TGTGCCAGCAGCCCCCCCGGGAGATCCGTCACTGAAGCTTTCTTT
- | TRBJ1-5 | TRBD1 | TRBV19 | CALSPGQGHQPQHF | TGTGCCCTTTCACCGGGACAGGGACATCAGCCCCAGCATTTT
- | TRBJ2-7 | - | TRBV18 | CASSPLAITGHEQYF | TGTGCCAGCTCACCGCTAGCCATTACCGGACACGAGCAGTACTTC